Presented here are 30 T cell receptor beta chains from one specimen sequenced in a study of blood T cells in healthy people across ages (dated by TCRdb to the mid-2010s). The library relied on 5' RACE. The sequencer was an Illumina HiSeq 2500. A second PCR of about 6 to 11 cycles was run with a J-beta primer mix and a sample-barcoded 5' primer. TCRdb reran the public reads through fastp at Q25 and MiXCR, keeping productive beta chains. Each entry is one CDR3 protein sequence, shown with its most common DNA and genes. This sample has over 600,000 distinct CDR3 sequences in its table, and around 41% of those were observed once. About 32% of the sample comes from the top ten. What was sequenced was blood. The receptors originated from an elderly man in good health.

This rearrangement joins TRBV20-1 to TRBJ2-3, with TRBD2 as a possible D gene (5 bases). V dropped 3 bases and J dropped 6 bases, with 13 bases sitting between them. Germline assignment: CDR1 DFQATT and CDR2 SNEGSKA (reference sequence). This CDR3 region has 13 residues. The CDR3 coding sequence is TGCAGTGCTAGTCATGCCGGGGAGGATACGCAGTATTTT. This gives the protein CSASHAGEDTQYF.

For this clonotype: An end of the junction differs from the germline gene, which may be a read error. The chain couples TRBV30 to TRBJ1-4; TRBD1 might be the D (5 bases). CDR3 length equals 13 residues. CDR1 GTSNPN and CDR2 SVGIG come from the germline V gene (reference sequence). The DNA of the CDR3 is TGTGCCTGGAGAGCGACAGTTAATGAAAACCTGTTTTTT. This gives the protein CAWRATVNENLFF.

Concerning this clonotype: A read error may account for a junction end that differs from germline. The gene calls are TRBV7-9 and TRBJ2-3; D might be TRBD1 (6 bases). There are 14 residues in the CDR3. Germline V gives CDR1 SEHNR, CDR2 FQNEAQ (reference sequence). The CDR3 DNA reads TGTGCCAGCAGCTTAACTTGGACAGCAGAGACGCAGTATTTT. It specifies CASSLTWTAETQYF.

This chain uses TRBV6-2 or TRBV6-3 with TRBJ2-7; D gene unclear. The V end lost 6 bases, the J end lost 3 bases, and 9 bases lay between the germline ends. Germline assignment: CDR1 MNHEY and CDR2 SVGEGT. This CDR3 region has 12 residues. This CDR3 is CASSPSDYEQYF. The DNA for the CDR3 is TGTGCCAGCAGCCCGTCCGACTACGAGCAGTACTTC.

This clonotype was counted many times. This chain links TRBV10-3 with TRBJ1-2; D perhaps matches TRBD1 (5 bases). CDR3 length equals 12 residues. Trimming stripped 2 bases from V and 8 bases from J, with 9 bases between. Germline V gene lookup returns CDR1 ENHRY and CDR2 SYGVKD. This CDR3 is CAISEKNRGYTF. The CDR3 bases are TGTGCCATCAGTGAGAAGAACAGGGGCTACACCTTC.

The V call is TRBV20-1, the J call TRBJ1-4; unclear D gene. Trimming shortened V by 1 base and J by 8 bases, and 14 bases separated the two germline ends. Germline V CDR1 and CDR2: DFQATT, SNEGSKA (reference sequence). This CDR3 is built from 14 residues. The CDR3 coding sequence is TGCAGTGCTAGAGGCCAGTCGTTCGGCGAAAAACTGTTTTTT. Translating it yields CSARGQSFGEKLFF.

A few counts support this clonotype. This chain connects TRBV28 to TRBJ2-4, with 7 bases that match TRBD2. The J call may be faulty, since TRBJ2-5 better matches the DNA end. The germline V gene encodes CDR1 MDHEN and CDR2 SYDVKM. This CDR3 is 12 amino acids long. The CDR3 coding sequence is TGTGCCACCATTAGCGGGTATGAGACCCAGTACTTC. Translated: CATISGYETQYF.

With regard to this clonotype: Sequence at one end of the junction differs from germline and may be a read error. The chain recombines TRBV3-1 with TRBJ1-6; maybe TRBD1 (5 bases). The germline gives CDR1 LGHDT, CDR2 YNNKEL (reference sequence). The CDR3 runs to 13 residues. This chain's CDR3 is CASSQRQNSPPHF. The CDR3 DNA reads as TGTGCCAGCAGCCAAAGACAGAATTCACCCCCCCACTTT.

This clonotype was found a few times. The chain joins TRBV7-2 to TRBJ2-3; no firm D call. The V gene lost 5 bases and the J gene lost 12 bases, with 9 bases spanning the gap. Germline CDR1 and CDR2: SGHTA and FQGNSA. The CDR3 is 10 amino acids. The CDR3 nucleotides are TGTGCCAGCAGCCGAACTGCCCAGTATTTT. It translates to CASSRTAQYF.

This clonotype was seen only a few times. The CDR3 sequence is CASSLARVSGAVDTQYF. CDR3 in DNA: TGCGCCAGCAGCTTGGCACGGGTTTCGGGAGCGGTAGATACGCAGTATTTT. The chain uses TRBV5-1 and TRBJ2-3, with a weak D call TRBD2 (6 bases). Germline V gene data show CDR1 as SGHRS and CDR2 as YFSETQ. The CDR3 spans 17 residues. Trimming took 0 bases from V and 5 from J, leaving 19 bases between them.

This clonotype came up a few times. The V and J genes are TRBV6-5 and TRBJ1-2; a possible D gene is TRBD1 (5 bases). Trimming removed 2 bases from V and 6 bases from J, with 10 bases in between. The germline V gene has CDR1 MNHEY and CDR2 SVGAGI. The CDR3 runs to 13 residues. Written as DNA, the CDR3 is TGTGCCAGCAGTTACGGGGAGGGGAATGGCTACACCTTC. Its translation is CASSYGEGNGYTF.

This clonotype was seen at least ten times. The chain links TRBV7-3 to TRBJ1-1, with D possibly TRBD1 on 6 matching bases. Germline loops: CDR1 SGHTA, CDR2 FQGTGA. The ends were cut back, 1 base at V and 7 bases at J, with 10 bases in the middle. The CDR3 contains 13 residues. The CDR3, as DNA: TGTGCCAGCAGCTTAAAGGGGGGTATTGAAGCTTTCTTT. It encodes CASSLKGGIEAFF.

The chain uses TRBV20-1 and TRBJ1-2; the match to TRBD1 covers 8 bases. In germline, CDR1 is DFQATT, CDR2 SNEGSKA (reference sequence). This CDR3 is built from 14 residues. V lost 0 bases and J lost 8; bases outside the gene matches: 8. The CDR3 spells CSARDQGRGLGYTF. CDR3 nucleotide sequence: TGCAGTGCTAGAGATCAGGGCAGGGGGCTCGGCTACACCTTC.

The V call is TRBV5-1, the J call TRBJ1-5, with D unclear. This CDR3 has 13 residues. Germline V CDR1 and CDR2: SGHRS, YFSETQ. Trimming took off 1 base at V and 7 bases at J, with 9 bases between the two ends. CDR3 loop: CASSLMGSQPQHF. For the CDR3, the DNA is TGCGCCAGCAGCTTGATGGGGTCCCAGCCCCAGCATTTT.

This clonotype was observed once. This may be a read error: a much more frequent sequence differs by one nucleotide. V and J are TRBV29-1 and TRBJ2-5; D remains ambiguous. Trimming took 5 bases from V and 11 from J, leaving 12 bases between them. CDR1 and CDR2 (germline): SQVTM, ANQGSEA. The CDR3 sequence is 10 residues long. CDR3 nucleotides: TGCAGCGTTCTAGAGTATGAGCAGTACTTC. It translates to CSVLEYEQYF.

J is TRBJ2-7 and V is TRBV15; a possible D gene is TRBD2 (6 bases). Trimming pared 1 base from V and 2 bases from J, leaving 9 bases between. The CDR3 is made up of 14 amino acids. The germline CDR1 and CDR2 sequences are LNHNV and YYDKDF (reference sequence). As DNA, the CDR3 is TGTGCCACCAGCAGAGTGGCGGGGACCTACGAGCAGTACTTC. Protein product: CATSRVAGTYEQYF. Full variable domain (remainder filled in from reference TRBV15 and TRBJ2-7): DAMVIQNPRYQVTQFGKPVTLSCSQTLNHNVMYWYQQKSSQAPKLLFHYYDKDFNNEADTPDNFQSRRPNTSFCFLDIRSPGLGDTAMYLCATSRVAGTYEQYFGPGTRLTVT.

This clonotype was found many times. V gene TRBV29-1 combines with J gene TRBJ2-1; weak D call: TRBD2 (5 bases). Germline values: CDR1 SQVTM, CDR2 ANQGSEA. V gave up 5 bases and J gave up 4 bases, with 12 bases separating them. The CDR3 contains 13 residues. CDR3 sequence: CSVKEAAYNEQFF. CDR3 nucleotide sequence: TGCAGCGTTAAGGAGGCCGCTTACAATGAGCAGTTCTTC.

The rearrangement uses TRBV20-1 and TRBJ1-6; D gene uncertain. The length of the CDR3 is 12 residues. Per the germline V gene, CDR1 is DFQATT and CDR2 is SNEGSKA (reference sequence). V gave up 5 bases and J gave up 10 bases, with 12 bases separating them. The CDR3 region is CSAFKTESPLHF. The CDR3 DNA is TGCAGTGCTTTTAAGACGGAATCACCCCTCCACTTT.

The table lists this clonotype with many counts. V gene TRBV28 combines with J gene TRBJ2-1; 7 bases fit TRBD2. Germline CDR1 MDHEN, CDR2 SYDVKM. The CDR3 is 15 residues long. The V gene end was trimmed by 4 bases and the J gene end by 0 bases; junction bases not matched to a gene: 3. CDR3 nucleotide sequence: TGTGCCAGCAGTTGGGGGGGGAGCTCCTACAATGAGCAGTTCTTC. This translates into CASSWGGSSYNEQFF.

The rearrangement uses TRBV10-3 and TRBJ2-4; no reliable D call. The V and J ends lost 10 bases and 12 bases respectively, with 10 bases between them. Germline CDR1 and CDR2: ENHRY and SYGVKD. CDR3 length: 9 residues. The CDR3 reads CATQPPQYF. The DNA for the CDR3 is TGTGCCACCCAGCCCCCTCAGTACTTC.

The J gene is TRBJ2-5, the V gene TRBV7-2, with 12 bases identical to TRBD2. The CDR3 length is 15 residues. The V segment lost 6 bases and the J segment 5 bases; nucleotides outside the gene matches: 7. The germline CDR1 and CDR2 sequences are SGHTA and FQGNSA. The CDR3 nucleotides are TGTGCCAGCAGACCGAGACTAGCGGGGGTGGAGACCCAGTACTTC. Protein: CASRPRLAGVETQYF.

This clonotype was seen a few times. The chain recombines TRBV7-9 with TRBJ2-7; 10 bases are a match to TRBD1. The CDR3 has 15 residues. CDR1 is SEHNR, CDR2 FQNEAQ, per germline (reference sequence). V dropped 6 bases and J dropped 5; count of bases not matched to a gene: 10. CDR3: CASSRQGARSNEQYF. In nucleotides, the CDR3 is TGTGCCAGCAGTAGACAGGGGGCTAGGAGCAACGAGCAGTACTTC.

V and J are TRBV20-1 and TRBJ2-1, with 11 positions matching TRBD2. CDR3 length: 14 residues. Germline V lookup: CDR1 DFQATT, CDR2 SNEGSKA (reference sequence). With V trimmed by 6 bases and J by 9 bases, 10 bases remained unmatched. As DNA, the CDR3 is TGCAGTGCCAGAAGGGGACTAGCGGATGGTGAGCAGTTCTTC. Translation: CSARRGLADGEQFF.

The CDR3 DNA reads as TGCAGTGCTAGAGCTAATAGCGGGGGGGACATTAGAGGCGAGCAGTACTTC. Its protein product is CSARANSGGDIRGEQYF. The V call is TRBV20-1, the J call TRBJ2-7; the match to TRBD2 covers 11 bases. The CDR3 extends over 17 amino acids. V lost 1 base to trimming and J lost 6 bases; unmatched junction nucleotides: 14. Germline V lookup: CDR1 DFQATT, CDR2 SNEGSKA (reference sequence).

Concerning this clonotype: Just one base apart from a much larger clone, this may be a read error. Written as DNA, the CDR3 is TGTGCCAGAGGGGGTGGACAGACAACTAATGAAAAACTGTTTTTT. Translation: CARGGGQTTNEKLFF. This chain uses TRBV2 with TRBJ1-4; D perhaps matches TRBD1 (6 bases). Between the trimmed V and J ends, which lost 9 bases and 0 bases, there was a span of 14 bases. CDR3 size: 15 residues. Germline CDR1 and CDR2: SNHLY and FYNNEI.

DNA for the CDR3: TGTGCCAGCAGCCAGACAGCTACCTACAATGAGCAGTTCTTC. It encodes CASSQTATYNEQFF. The chain couples TRBV4-2 to TRBJ2-1; a possible D gene is TRBD1 (5 bases). The CDR3 has 14 residues. Germline V lookup: CDR1 LGHNA, CDR2 YNFKEQ. V gave up 3 bases and J gave up 2 bases, with 8 bases separating them.

A note on this clonotype: Sequence at one end of the junction differs from germline and may be a read error. The chain joins TRBV12-3 or TRBV12-4 to TRBJ1-2; weak D call: TRBD1 (6 bases). CDR3 length equals 13 residues. CDR3 DNA sequence: TGTGCCGGCAGGTACAGGGCCTACTATGGCTACACCTTC. Its protein product is CAGRYRAYYGYTF.

This clonotype came up a few times. The J gene is TRBJ2-7, the V gene TRBV30, with D perhaps being TRBD1 or TRBD2 (5 bases each). In germline, CDR1 is GTSNPN, CDR2 SVGIG (reference sequence). The CDR3 covers 16 residues. V was shortened by 0 bases and J by 4 bases, with 19 bases between the two germline ends. DNA of the CDR3: TGTGCCTGGAGTGTGATGGGGCAGGGAGTATCGTACGAGCAGTACTTC. It specifies CAWSVMGQGVSYEQYF.

This chain joins TRBV20-1 and TRBJ2-3, with 7 bases that match TRBD2. The CDR3 contains 15 residues. Germline CDR1 and CDR2: DFQATT and SNEGSKA (reference sequence). V was pared by 6 bases and J by 2 bases, with 11 bases of the junction left unmatched. DNA of the CDR3: TGCAGTGCCAGAAGCCCAGCGGGGAACACAGATACGCAGTATTTT. Its protein is CSARSPAGNTDTQYF.

To note about this clonotype: The junction and the germline gene differ at one end; a read error may be behind it. The V and J genes are TRBV10-3 and TRBJ2-7, with TRBD1 matching 7 bases. The V gene's germline CDR1 is ENHRY and CDR2 SYGVKD. This CDR3 has 13 amino acids. CDR3 sequence reads: CVIGQGVTYEQYF. CDR3 in DNA: TGTGTCATCGGGCAGGGGGTTACCTACGAGCAGTACTTC.